These 29 T cell receptor beta chains were all obtained from the same sample, sequenced in a study of cytomegalovirus exposure and HLA in healthy donors. Researchers ran the PCR with 60 Vbeta and 13 Jbeta primers. The data were produced by immunoSEQ multiplex PCR, yet TCRdb's version contains in-frame clones alone and is incomplete. The sample consists of approximately 150,000 clones, approximately 67% of them appearing once. Sequencing was done on a sample of PBMCs. The receptors were sampled from a woman aged 18-29 years in good health and CMV-seropositive.

Only a few counts were recorded for this clone. The V call is TRBV4-1, the J call TRBJ2-1, with 7 bases fitting TRBD2. This CDR3 spans 14 amino acids. Looked up from germline, CDR1 is MGHRA and CDR2 is YSYEKL. V dropped 2 bases and J dropped 4; count of bases not matched to a gene: 2. The CDR3 protein is CASSQKGLYNEQFF. The CDR3 DNA reads TGCGCCAGCAGCCAAAAGGGACTATACAATGAGCAGTTCTTC.

This sequence joins TRBV7-8 and TRBJ2-7; 7 bases line up with TRBD2. Germline V lookup: CDR1 SGHVS, CDR2 FQNEAQ. The CDR3 has 16 amino acids. Trimming removed 0 bases from V and 6 bases from J; junction bases left unmatched: 11. The CDR3 protein is CASSLARGSWVGEQYF. In DNA form, the CDR3 reads TGTGCCAGCAGCTTAGCGCGGGGGAGTTGGGTCGGCGAGCAGTACTTC. The whole variable domain, remainder taken from reference TRBV7-8 and TRBJ2-7, is GAGVSQSPRYKVAKRGQDVALRCDPISGHVSLFWYQQALGQGPEFLTYFQNEAQLDKSGLPSDRFFAERPEGSVSTLKIQRTQQEDSAVYLCASSLARGSWVGEQYFGPGTRLTVT.

The chain is built from TRBV7-9 and TRBJ1-2; 7 nucleotides line up with TRBD1. Germline V gene sequence: CDR1 SEHNR, CDR2 FQNEAQ (reference sequence). The CDR3 has 14 residues. The V and J ends lost 4 bases and 6 bases, in that order; junction bases with no gene match: 8. For the CDR3, the DNA is TGTGCCAGCAGCTACAGGGGCGGGGAGGATGGCTACACCTTC. Residues: CASSYRGGEDGYTF. The full variable domain, with the rest looked up from reference TRBV7-9 and TRBJ1-2, is DTGVSQNPRHKITKRGQNVTFRCDPISEHNRLYWYRQTLGQGPEFLTYFQNEAQLEKSRLLSDRFSAERPKGSFSTLEIQRTEQGDSAMYLCASSYRGGEDGYTFGSGTRLTVV.

The genes are TRBV30 and TRBJ2-7; 7 positions match TRBD2. CDR1 is GTSNPN and CDR2 is SVGIG in the germline V gene (reference sequence). Trimming at V came to 3 bases and at J to 4 bases, leaving 15 bases not matched to a gene. CDR3 length: 16 amino acids. The CDR3 region has the DNA TGTGCCTGGAGAGTTGGAAGCGGGATCCAACCGTACGAGCAGTACTTC. Its protein product is CAWRVGSGIQPYEQYF. The variable domain in full, completed from reference TRBV30 and TRBJ2-7, reads SQTIHQWPATLVQPVGSPLSLECTVEGTSNPNLYWYRQAAGRGLQLLFYSVGIGQISSEVPQNLSASRPQDRQFILSSKKLLLSDSGFYLCAWRVGSGIQPYEQYFGPGTRLTVT.

The chain uses TRBV9 and TRBJ1-1, with 7 bases aligning to TRBD1. The CDR3 contains 14 residues. In germline, CDR1 is SGDLS, CDR2 YYNGEE. With 4 bases clipped from V and 4 bases from J, the junction kept 7 bases outside the gene matches. The CDR3 here is CASSTRRTGTEAFF. CDR3 nucleotides: TGTGCCAGCAGCACCAGGCGGACAGGCACTGAAGCTTTCTTT.

V and J are TRBV4-2 and TRBJ2-3, with 11 bases aligning to TRBD2. The length of the CDR3 is 16 residues. The junction had 7 bases not matched to a gene; V was cut back by 4 bases and J by 4 bases. Germline V gene sequence: CDR1 LGHNA, CDR2 YNFKEQ. The CDR3 sequence is CASSRSGGEVPDTQYF. The CDR3 DNA follows: TGTGCCAGCAGCCGTAGCGGGGGGGAGGTCCCAGATACGCAGTATTTT.

J is TRBJ2-7 and V is TRBV7-2; 8 nucleotides agree with TRBD2. The germline V gene has CDR1 SGHTA and CDR2 FQGNSA. The length of the CDR3 is 14 residues. With 4 bases clipped from V and 4 bases from J, the junction kept 6 bases outside the gene matches. The DNA of the CDR3 is TGTGCCAGCAGCTCGGGACTAGAGGTATACGAGCAGTACTTC. Residues: CASSSGLEVYEQYF.

This clone was recorded once. V usage is TRBV9 and J usage is TRBJ1-2; D unresolved. CDR3 size: 11 residues. Between the trimmed V and J ends, which lost 0 bases and 10 bases, there was a span of 7 bases. Germline V lookup: CDR1 SGDLS, CDR2 YYNGEE. CDR3 DNA sequence: TGTGCCAGCAGCGTAGGCTTAGACTACACCTTC. Its translation is CASSVGLDYTF.

V usage is TRBV4-3 and J usage is TRBJ2-3, with a tentative D call TRBD2 (7 bases). CDR3 size: 16 residues. Deletions cut 3 bases from V and 6 bases from J, with 19 bases between. Germline loops: CDR1 LGHNA, CDR2 YSLEER. CDR3 coding DNA: TGCGCCAGCAGCCAGGGTAAGGCGGGGGCGCTGGATACGCAGTATTTT. Its protein product is CASSQGKAGALDTQYF.

This chain links TRBV19 with TRBJ1-2; 8 nucleotides match TRBD1. Germline CDR1 and CDR2: LNHDA and SQIVND (reference sequence). The CDR3 is 13 residues long. The ends lost 6 bases at V and 2 bases at J; junction bases unmatched: 2. The CDR3 reads CASRGQENYGYTF. In DNA, the CDR3 is TGTGCCAGTAGGGGACAGGAAAACTATGGCTACACCTTC.

The gene calls are TRBV27 and TRBJ2-1, with 7 bases identical to TRBD2. The germline V gene encodes CDR1 MNHEY and CDR2 SMNVEV (reference sequence). The CDR3 is made up of 14 amino acids. J gave up 9 bases and V 5 bases, and 10 bases lay outside the gene matches. CDR3 residues: CASSVGLGLGEQFF. The CDR3 DNA reads TGTGCCAGCAGTGTAGGACTAGGATTGGGTGAGCAGTTCTTC.

The rearrangement links TRBV9 to TRBJ2-2, with D perhaps TRBD1 (6 bases). The CDR3 consists of 13 residues. Between the trimmed V and J ends, which lost 7 bases and 4 bases, there was a span of 11 bases. Germline V CDR1 and CDR2: SGDLS, YYNGEE. In DNA, the CDR3 is TGTGCCAGCCTACCAGGGGTCACCGGGGAGCTGTTTTTT. This encodes CASLPGVTGELFF.

This clone was seen a single time. This chain connects TRBV9 to TRBJ2-7, with TRBD2 matching 14 bases. Looked up from germline, CDR1 is SGDLS and CDR2 is YYNGEE. The V gene end was trimmed by 4 bases and the J gene end by 6 bases; junction bases not matched to a gene: 12. The CDR3 loop spans 17 amino acids. The CDR3 coding sequence is TGTGCCAGCAGCCAGCAGGGACTAGCGGGAGCTTCTTCCGAGCAGTACTTC. This codes for CASSQQGLAGASSEQYF.

The chain combines TRBV7-9 with TRBJ1-1, with D possibly TRBD1 on 5 matching bases. CDR3 size: 16 residues. Germline V lookup: CDR1 SEHNR, CDR2 FQNEAQ (reference sequence). Trimming removed 1 base at V and 7 bases at J, with 19 bases between. The CDR3 DNA reads TGTGCCAGCAGCTTAGTGGGTCTTGGGGGGACGGATGAAGCTTTCTTT. It encodes CASSLVGLGGTDEAFF.

CDR3 coding DNA: TGTGCCAGCAGCTTGGCGGAAAACATTCAGTACTTC. It specifies CASSLAENIQYF. This chain uses TRBV5-6 with TRBJ2-4; no reliable D call. The V and J ends lost 0 bases and 5 bases respectively, with 3 bases between them. The germline gives CDR1 SGHDT, CDR2 YYEEEE. The CDR3 runs 12 residues.

This rearrangement joins TRBV27 to TRBJ1-1; D is possibly TRBD1 (6 bases). V dropped 5 bases and J dropped 8 bases, with 15 bases sitting between them. This CDR3 comprises 13 residues. Germline CDR1 reads MNHEY; CDR2 reads SMNVEV (reference sequence). Here the CDR3 DNA reads TGTGCCAGCAGTCCCCACCAGGGGCCCGAAGCTTTCTTT. Translating gives CASSPHQGPEAFF.

This clone was seen more than once but under ten times. The chain carries TRBV28 and TRBJ2-1; D might be TRBD1 (5 bases). This CDR3 contains 13 residues. The V and J ends lost 6 bases and 3 bases respectively, with 9 bases between them. CDR1 and CDR2 (germline): MDHEN, SYDVKM. CDR3 residues: CASRTDSYNEQFF. For the CDR3, the DNA is TGTGCCAGCAGGACCGACAGCTACAATGAGCAGTTCTTC.

This clone was counted only a few times. The rearrangement links TRBV18 to TRBJ2-7; D gene unclear. The CDR3 is 16 residues long. Germline CDR1 and CDR2: KGHSH and LQKENI. V was clipped by 2 bases and J by 2 bases, with 16 bases between them. The CDR3 reads CASSPKFTVGPYEQYF. CDR3 nucleotides: TGTGCCAGCTCACCAAAATTCACAGTGGGCCCCTACGAGCAGTACTTC.

The chain recombines TRBV28 with TRBJ2-1; 10 bases are shared with TRBD2. Trimming at V came to 7 bases and at J to 8 bases, leaving 8 bases not matched to a gene. Germline lookup yields CDR1 MDHEN and CDR2 SYDVKM. The CDR3 has 14 residues. The CDR3 loop reads CASTVLAGVYEQFF. The CDR3 region has the DNA TGTGCCAGCACCGTCCTAGCGGGAGTGTATGAGCAGTTCTTC. Supplemented by reference TRBV28 and TRBJ2-1, the full variable domain reads DVKVTQSSRYLVKRTGEKVFLECVQDMDHENMFWYRQDPGLGLRLIYFSYDVKMKEKGDIPEGYSVSREKKERFSLILESASTNQTSMYLCASTVLAGVYEQFFGPGTRLTVL.

The CDR3: CASSLGDRRQHF. CDR3 nucleotide sequence: TGTGCCAGCAGCTTAGGGGACAGGCGCCAGCATTTT. The chain has TRBV7-9 and TRBJ1-5; 8 bases align to TRBD1. After removal of 1 base from V and 12 bases from J, the junction contained 2 bases not matched to a gene. The germline gives CDR1 SEHNR, CDR2 FQNEAQ (reference sequence). This CDR3 has 12 amino acids.

This rearrangement joins TRBV27 to TRBJ2-3; D remains ambiguous. Germline-derived CDR1 and CDR2 are MNHEY and SMNVEV (reference sequence). The ends were cut back, 3 bases at V and 5 bases at J, with 9 bases in the middle. The CDR3 runs to 13 residues. CDR3 amino acids: CASSFEVRDTQYF. CDR3 coding DNA: TGTGCCAGCAGTTTCGAGGTCCGAGATACGCAGTATTTT.

This rearrangement joins TRBV18 to TRBJ2-1; D ambiguous. The CDR3 is 13 residues long. CDR1 is KGHSH and CDR2 is LQKENI in the germline V gene. Trimming removed 3 bases at V and 0 bases at J, with 3 bases between. The CDR3 is CASSPSSYNEQFF. Written as DNA, the CDR3 is TGTGCCAGCTCACCTAGCTCCTACAATGAGCAGTTCTTC.

This clone was seen only a few times. This chain links TRBV2 with TRBJ2-1, with a tentative D call TRBD2 (6 bases). Trimming took off 10 bases at V and 0 bases at J, with 16 bases between the two ends. Germline values: CDR1 SNHLY, CDR2 FYNNEI. The CDR3 sequence is 15 residues long. Written as DNA, the CDR3 is TGTGCCACAAGGGACTCCACGAGCTCCTACAATGAGCAGTTCTTC. Its translation: CATRDSTSSYNEQFF.

The chain carries TRBV27 and TRBJ2-6; no firm D call. V lost 2 bases to trimming and J lost 0 bases, with 17 bases between them. The CDR3 spans 19 residues. Germline assignment: CDR1 MNHEY and CDR2 SMNVEV (reference sequence). Here the CDR3 DNA reads TGTGCCAGCAGTTTAATTCATGGTAACTCCCTCTCTGGGGCCAACGTCCTGACTTTC. This sequence encodes CASSLIHGNSLSGANVLTF.

V and J are TRBV7-8 and TRBJ1-3; 7 nucleotides agree with TRBD1. The length of the CDR3 is 15 residues. V lost 3 bases and J lost 4; bases outside the gene matches: 6. Germline CDR1 reads SGHVS; CDR2 reads FQNEAQ. The DNA for the CDR3 is TGTGCCAGCAGCTTGACGACAGGGAGAGGAAACACCATATATTTT. It specifies CASSLTTGRGNTIYF.

The rearrangement links TRBV5-1 to TRBJ2-3; TRBD1 aligns across 9 bases. CDR3 length equals 16 residues. J was trimmed by 4 bases and V by 4 bases; bases with no gene match: 10. The germline gives CDR1 SGHRS, CDR2 YFSETQ. The CDR3 DNA reads as TGCGCCAGCAGCCTCCCCGGGACAGGGCGCCCAGATACGCAGTATTTT. It yields the protein CASSLPGTGRPDTQYF.

V is TRBV27 and J is TRBJ2-5; possible D gene TRBD2, 6 bases. The DNA end is more similar to TRBJ2-7, so the J call may be wrong. The germline V gene encodes CDR1 MNHEY and CDR2 SMNVEV (reference sequence). This CDR3 is 15 amino acids long. CDR3 residues: CASSLVRGSSYEQYF. CDR3 DNA sequence: TGTGCCAGCAGTTTAGTACGGGGGTCCTCCTACGAGCAGTACTTC.

The rearrangement uses TRBV30 and TRBJ1-2; 8 bases agree with TRBD1. Germline CDR1 reads GTSNPN; CDR2 reads SVGIG (reference sequence). Losses at the gene ends were 0 bases for V and 12 bases for J; bases not matched to a gene: 9. CDR3 length: 13 residues. CDR3 in amino acids: CAWSVATGEGNTF. DNA of the CDR3: TGTGCCTGGAGTGTGGCGACAGGGGAGGGCAACACCTTC.

The J gene is TRBJ1-1, the V gene TRBV27; 9 bases align to TRBD1. The V gene end was trimmed by 5 bases and the J gene end by 2 bases; junction bases not matched to a gene: 9. CDR3 length: 16 residues. Germline assignment: CDR1 MNHEY and CDR2 SMNVEV (reference sequence). For the CDR3, the DNA is TGTGCCAGCAGTGCGCGACAGGGGGGAACCAACACTGAAGCTTTCTTT. Amino acid sequence: CASSARQGGTNTEAFF.